This entry concerns a single T cell receptor (beta chain). These data come from a study of blood T cell repertoires in COVID-19. This CDR3 contains 17 residues. The germline V gene encodes CDR1 SGHAT and CDR2 FQNNGV. V lost 3 bases and J 6 bases, leaving 23 bases between the germline ends. Sequenced by immunoSEQ multiplex PCR; TCRdb stores in-frame clones only, minus some. The sample lists roughly 250,000 clones; 65% to 85% were seen once. This chain links TRBV11-2 with TRBJ1-2; possible D gene TRBD1, 5 bases. What was sequenced was peripheral blood. The sequence was collected from a person aged 70 to 85 with COVID-19, enrolled during active disease. As DNA, the CDR3 is TGTGCCAGCAGCTTGTTTCTCGGGGGGTTAGGGAAGCATGGCTACACCTTC. Its translation: CASSLFLGGLGKHGYTF.